What follows describes a single TCR beta chain. The sample originates from a study of blood T cells in healthy people across ages. The people who gave samples were healthy Caucasians from Russia, aged about 6 to 95. With a J-beta primer mix and a sample-barcoded 5' primer, a second PCR ran about 7 to 12 cycles. One entry per CDR3 protein results from TCRdb running MiXCR on the 5' RACE reads. The table shows roughly 800,000 distinct CDR3 sequences, with 20% to 25% occurring only once. The data were also submitted as part of a second study, on T cells of mothers and their children. As reported in that work: Sample barcodes plus 2-4 random nucleotides came from the M1S primer. Slightly higher but non-significant overlap marked related mother-child pairs versus unrelated pairs. Evidence of persistent microchimeric T cell clones was absent.

The receptor was derived from a boy aged 10-17 years in good health. Sequencing was performed on blood.

As DNA, the CDR3 is TGCAGTGCTCCCGACGGGAACTATGGCTACACCTTC. Translation: CSAPDGNYGYTF. The chain carries TRBV20-1 and TRBJ1-2; D gene ambiguous. The length of the CDR3 is 12 residues. V lost 5 bases and J lost 2, with 9 bases in between. CDR1 DFQATT and CDR2 SNEGSKA come from the germline V gene (reference sequence).